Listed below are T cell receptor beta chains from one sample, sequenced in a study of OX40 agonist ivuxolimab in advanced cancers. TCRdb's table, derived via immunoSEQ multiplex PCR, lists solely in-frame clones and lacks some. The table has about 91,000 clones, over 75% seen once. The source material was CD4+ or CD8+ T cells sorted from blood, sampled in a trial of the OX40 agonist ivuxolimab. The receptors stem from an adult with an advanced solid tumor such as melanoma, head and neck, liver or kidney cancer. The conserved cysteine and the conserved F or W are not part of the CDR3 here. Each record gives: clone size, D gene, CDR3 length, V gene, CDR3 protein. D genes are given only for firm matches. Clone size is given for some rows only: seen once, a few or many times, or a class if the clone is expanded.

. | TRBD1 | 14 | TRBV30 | AWSVPGTASTDTQY
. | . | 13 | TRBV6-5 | ASSYLTNSNQPQH
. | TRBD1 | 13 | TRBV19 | ASSNPGTGSVKLF
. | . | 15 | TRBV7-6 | ASSPTQSSAGANVLT
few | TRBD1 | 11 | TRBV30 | ACFNRGNEKLF
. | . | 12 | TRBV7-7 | ASRLGPAAETQY
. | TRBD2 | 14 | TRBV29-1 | SVEGLAGGRQETQY
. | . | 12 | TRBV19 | ASSTTLRASEQY
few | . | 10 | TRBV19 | ASSMLRAGYT
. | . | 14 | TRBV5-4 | ASSLGIQLSTDTQY
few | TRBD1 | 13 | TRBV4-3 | ASSRGTGGIYGYT
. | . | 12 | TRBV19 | ASSLLGLEGEQY
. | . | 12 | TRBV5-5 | ASSRDGWPETQY
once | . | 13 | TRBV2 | ASSALDWDTDTQY
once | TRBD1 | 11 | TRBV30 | AWTGQGGEKLF
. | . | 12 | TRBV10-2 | ASSPPGGGTEAF
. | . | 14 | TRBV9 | ASSVEGGQPNTEAF
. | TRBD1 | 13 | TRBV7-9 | ASSFDRGSTDTQY
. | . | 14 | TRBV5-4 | ASSFGGGALNYGYT
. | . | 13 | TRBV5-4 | ASSLEGTEGNEQF
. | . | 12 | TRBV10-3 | ASQPAGGSQPQH
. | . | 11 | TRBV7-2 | ASSLDGGAEAF
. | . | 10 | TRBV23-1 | APGSFREKLF
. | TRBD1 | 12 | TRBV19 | ASSKGAGNQPQH
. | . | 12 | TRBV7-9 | ASSGHNSNQPQH
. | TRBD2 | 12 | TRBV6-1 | ASRTSGAPSTQY
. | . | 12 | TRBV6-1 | ASSREGLDEGYT
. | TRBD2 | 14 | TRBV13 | ASSFTTSGRNNEQF
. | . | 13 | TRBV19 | ASSIDRGLGNEQF
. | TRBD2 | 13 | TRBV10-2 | ASSESNLAGYEQY
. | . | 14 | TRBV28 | ASSSAGSEGANVLT
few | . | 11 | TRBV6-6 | ASSYPGNQPQH
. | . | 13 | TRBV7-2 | ASSSQARGDVVQF
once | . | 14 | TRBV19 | ASREGRDRITDTQY
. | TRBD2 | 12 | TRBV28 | ASRSGLAGDTQY
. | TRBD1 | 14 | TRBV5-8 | ASSLRRSGQQETQY
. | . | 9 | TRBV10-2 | ASSEFETQY
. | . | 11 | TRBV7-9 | ASSLGQGYGYT
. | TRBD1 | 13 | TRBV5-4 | ASSLQGARGYGYT
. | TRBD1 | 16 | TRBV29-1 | SVRGRDRGPTTNEKLF
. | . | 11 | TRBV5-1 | ASSLGLEDGYT
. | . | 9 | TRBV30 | ASSGRPEAF
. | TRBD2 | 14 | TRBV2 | ASSPGASGSAETQY
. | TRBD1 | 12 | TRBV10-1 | ASRQGQGSDTQY
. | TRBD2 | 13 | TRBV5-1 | ASSSLVAGAYEQY
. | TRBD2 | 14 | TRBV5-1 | ASTLAGASTTGELF